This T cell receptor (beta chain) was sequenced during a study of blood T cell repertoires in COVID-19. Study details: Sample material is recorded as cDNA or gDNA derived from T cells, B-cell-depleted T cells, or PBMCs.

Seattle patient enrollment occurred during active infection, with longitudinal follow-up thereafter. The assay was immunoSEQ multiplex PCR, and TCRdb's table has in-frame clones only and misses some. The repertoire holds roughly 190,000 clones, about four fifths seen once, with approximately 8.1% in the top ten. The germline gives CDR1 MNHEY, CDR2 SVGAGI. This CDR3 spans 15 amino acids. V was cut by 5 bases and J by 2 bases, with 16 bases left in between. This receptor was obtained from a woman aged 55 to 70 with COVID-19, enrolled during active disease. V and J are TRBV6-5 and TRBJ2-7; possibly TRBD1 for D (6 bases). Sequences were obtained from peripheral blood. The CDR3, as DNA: TGTGCCAGCAGTCCACTCAGGGGCGGAACCTACGAGCAGTACTTC. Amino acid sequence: CASSPLRGGTYEQYF.